This T cell receptor (beta chain) was identified in a study of CXCR4 blockade with PD-1 therapy in pancreatic cancer. The CDR3 is 14 amino acids. V shed 7 bases and J 4 bases; nucleotides not matched to a gene: 7. From germline, CDR1 is MDHEN and CDR2 SYDVKM. Regarding the study as a whole: Survival did not correlate with tumor clonality, which averaged approximately 0.15 versus 0.05. Only TCRbeta chains were sequenced here.

Profiling relied on immunoSEQ multiplex PCR, and the TCRdb table lists in-frame clones only, not all of them. The sample comprises under 20,000 clones, over 60% of which are singletons, and about 5.9% rests with the top ten. No neoadjuvant therapy was given before resection to the patients supplying these archived tumor blocks. Regarding this clone: Its specificity is unknown.

The chain employs TRBV28 and TRBJ2-7, with 10 bases aligning to TRBD1. The TCR originated in a human donor with pancreatic ductal adenocarcinoma. Sequencing was performed on tumor tissue. CDR3: CASTPGTGVYEQYF. The CDR3 DNA reads TGTGCCAGCACCCCCGGGACAGGGGTGTACGAGCAGTACTTC.